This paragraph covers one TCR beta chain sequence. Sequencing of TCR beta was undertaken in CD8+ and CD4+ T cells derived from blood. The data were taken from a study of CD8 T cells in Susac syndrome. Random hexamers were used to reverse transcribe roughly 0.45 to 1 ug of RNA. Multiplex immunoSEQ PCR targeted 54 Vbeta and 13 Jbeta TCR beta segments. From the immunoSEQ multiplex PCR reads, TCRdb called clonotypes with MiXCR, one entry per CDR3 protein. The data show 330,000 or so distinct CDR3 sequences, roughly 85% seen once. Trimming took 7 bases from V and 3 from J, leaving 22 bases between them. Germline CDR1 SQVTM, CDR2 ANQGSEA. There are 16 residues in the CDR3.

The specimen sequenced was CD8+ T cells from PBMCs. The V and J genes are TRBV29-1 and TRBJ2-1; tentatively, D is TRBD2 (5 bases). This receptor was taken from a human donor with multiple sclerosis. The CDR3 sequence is CSGLGLEKRVYNEQFF. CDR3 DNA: TGCAGCGGACTTGGACTGGAGAAACGAGTCTACAATGAGCAGTTCTTC.